This entry concerns a single T cell receptor beta chain. No antigen is known for it. The data were obtained in a study of follicular helper T cells after annual influenza vaccination. Study in general: Across the 2013-2014, 2014-2015 and 2015-2016 vaccination seasons, some subjects were resampled. Study results and limitations: ICOS+CD38+ cTfh clonality change tracked circulating plasmablast frequency change.

Time point denoted: 2014-2015 season, 7 days after vaccination. Using immunoSEQ multiplex PCR, the repertoire was profiled, and TCRdb retains in-frame clones only, with some absent. The data hold 12,000 to 15,000 clones, with approximately 84% observed a single time. Germline lookup yields CDR1 SGHAT and CDR2 FQNNGV. V was cut by 2 bases and J by 1 base, with 6 bases left in between. The length of the CDR3 is 14 residues. The source is an adult who received the influenza vaccine. This chain connects TRBV11-2 to TRBJ1-5; D gene unclear. This sample comprised CXCR5+ CD38- circulating T follicular helper cells from blood, obtained 7 days after influenza vaccination. The subset here: circulating Tfh, non-naive CD4+CXCR5+PD-1+ (ICOS+CD38+ or ICOS-CD38-). CDR3 residues: CASSLSLSNQPQHF. CDR3 nucleotide sequence: TGTGCCAGCAGCTTAAGCTTGAGCAATCAGCCCCAGCATTTT.